These 17 T cell receptor beta chains were sequenced from one sample in a study of blood T cell repertoires in COVID-19. Assay used: immunoSEQ multiplex PCR; TCRdb lists only in-frame clones, some missing. Altogether 40,000 to 50,000 clones are present, 70% to 90% being singletons, with the ten largest covering more than 4.5%. The sample taken for sequencing was peripheral blood. The receptors shown here come from a human donor in a cohort sampled during active COVID-19.

Only a few counts were recorded for this clone. The chain combines TRBV12-5 with TRBJ2-7, with D perhaps matching TRBD2 (6 bases). Trimming removed 3 bases from V and 2 bases from J, with 17 bases in between. CDR1 and CDR2 (germline): LGHNT, FRNRAP. The CDR3 covers 16 residues. The CDR3 region has the DNA TGTGCTAGTGGTTTCGGGGGATCCCTAATCCCCTACGAGCAGTACTTC. This gives the protein CASGFGGSLIPYEQYF.

This chain joins TRBV30 and TRBJ2-5; maybe TRBD2 (6 bases). V was trimmed by 0 bases and J by 5 bases, leaving 16 bases between them. CDR3 length equals 15 residues. Germline CDR1 is GTSNPN and CDR2 is SVGIG (reference sequence). The CDR3 region has the DNA TGTGCCTGGAGTGTACAAGGAGGGCTCGGGGAGACCCAGTACTTC. Its protein product is CAWSVQGGLGETQYF. The full variable domain, with the rest looked up from reference TRBV30 and TRBJ2-5, is SQTIHQWPATLVQPVGSPLSLECTVEGTSNPNLYWYRQAAGRGLQLLFYSVGIGQISSEVPQNLSASRPQDRQFILSSKKLLLSDSGFYLCAWSVQGGLGETQYFGPGTRLLVL.

The gene calls are TRBV7-8 and TRBJ2-5; 7 bases line up with TRBD1. Trimming cost V 7 bases and J 5 bases; bases outside gene matches: 7. CDR1 is SGHVS and CDR2 is FQNEAQ in the germline V gene. The CDR3 length is 13 residues. DNA of the CDR3: TGTGCCAGCACGGGACAGTCTTATGAGACCCAGTACTTC. Its translation: CASTGQSYETQYF.

This chain joins TRBV27 and TRBJ2-7; the match to TRBD2 covers 10 bases. The V and J ends lost 5 bases and 1 base, in that order; junction bases with no gene match: 8. The CDR3 runs 16 residues. The germline V gene has CDR1 MNHEY and CDR2 SMNVEV (reference sequence). CDR3 sequence reads: CASSPPTSGISYEQYF. The CDR3 coding sequence is TGTGCCAGCAGTCCGCCCACTAGCGGGATTTCCTACGAGCAGTACTTC.

This chain's CDR3 is CASSLEGFGGAFF. For the CDR3, the DNA is TGTGCCAGCAGTTTAGAGGGGTTCGGGGGAGCTTTCTTT. V and J are TRBV12-3 or TRBV12-4 and TRBJ1-1, with D tentatively TRBD1 (5 bases). The CDR3 contains 13 residues. Trimming stripped 1 base from V and 10 bases from J, with 13 bases between.

The CDR3 DNA reads as TGTGCCAGCAGCTTTTCCGTCCCCCTCTACGAGCAGTACTTC. It yields the protein CASSFSVPLYEQYF. The chain recombines TRBV11-2 with TRBJ2-7, with D unresolved. V was shortened by 3 bases and J by 3 bases, with 12 bases between the two germline ends. The CDR3 contains 14 residues. Germline V CDR1 and CDR2: SGHAT, FQNNGV.

This chain connects TRBV5-1 to TRBJ1-2; D gene ambiguous. This CDR3 comprises 13 residues. Germline V gene sequence: CDR1 SGHRS, CDR2 YFSETQ. V gave up 0 bases and J gave up 3 bases, with 6 bases separating them. The chain's CDR3 is CASSLEDYYGYTF. CDR3 DNA sequence: TGCGCCAGCAGCTTGGAAGACTACTATGGCTACACCTTC.

The chain links TRBV7-2 to TRBJ2-3, with 8 bases identical to TRBD2. The CDR3 is 15 residues long. CDR1 is SGHTA, CDR2 FQGNSA, per germline. V dropped 3 bases and J dropped 3; count of bases not matched to a gene: 5. The CDR3 protein is CASSFSSGRTDTQYF. Here the CDR3 DNA reads TGTGCCAGCAGCTTTTCAAGCGGGAGAACAGATACGCAGTATTTT. The full variable domain, its missing parts supplied by reference TRBV7-2 and TRBJ2-3, is GAGVSQSPSNKVTEKGKDVELRCDPISGHTALYWYRQSLGQGLEFLIYFQGNSAPDKSGLPSDRFSAERTGGSVSTLTIQRTQQEDSAVYLCASSFSSGRTDTQYFGPGTRLTVL.

This chain connects TRBV6-1 to TRBJ1-5; 12 positions agree with TRBD1. Trimming took 2 bases from V and 9 from J; bases not matched to a gene: 5. The CDR3 loop spans 15 amino acids. Germline CDR1 is MNHNS and CDR2 is SASEGT. The CDR3 protein is CASSESGTGGWPQHF. Written as DNA, the CDR3 is TGTGCCAGCAGTGAATCGGGGACAGGGGGCTGGCCCCAGCATTTT.

The rearrangement joins TRBV5-1 to TRBJ2-7; 9 bases line up with TRBD1. The junction had 4 bases not matched to a gene; V was cut back by 0 bases and J by 6 bases. Germline V gene lookup returns CDR1 SGHRS and CDR2 YFSETQ. The CDR3 sequence is 14 residues long. The CDR3 is CASSLGDRVGEQYF. The CDR3 DNA reads TGCGCCAGCAGCTTGGGGGACAGGGTGGGCGAGCAGTACTTC.

This sequence joins TRBV12-5 and TRBJ1-1; no clear D gene. The germline V gene encodes CDR1 LGHNT and CDR2 FRNRAP. The CDR3 consists of 14 residues. The germline V and J ends were trimmed by 1 base and 5 bases, with 11 bases remaining between them. The CDR3 here is CASGLELGVTEAFF. The CDR3 region has the DNA TGTGCTAGTGGTTTGGAACTCGGGGTTACTGAAGCTTTCTTT.

The V call is TRBV27, the J call TRBJ2-7; 14 bases are a match to TRBD2. The CDR3 is made up of 16 amino acids. Losses at the gene ends were 6 bases for V and 0 bases for J; bases not matched to a gene: 4. Per germline, CDR1 MNHEY and CDR2 SMNVEV (reference sequence). The CDR3 nucleotides read TGTGCCAGCAGGCCGGGACTAGCGGGGGTCTCCTACGAGCAGTACTTC. Encoded protein: CASRPGLAGVSYEQYF.

The chain joins TRBV27 to TRBJ2-7; 9 bases align to TRBD2. Germline CDR1 reads MNHEY; CDR2 reads SMNVEV (reference sequence). The CDR3 contains 16 residues. V was pared by 0 bases and J by 5 bases, with 8 bases of the junction left unmatched. CDR3 protein: CASSLSRIAGADEQYF. CDR3 DNA sequence: TGTGCCAGCAGTTTATCGAGGATAGCGGGAGCTGACGAGCAGTACTTC.

The chain uses TRBV4-1 and TRBJ2-3, with D possibly matching TRBD2 (6 bases). The V gene lost 4 bases and the J gene lost 3 bases, with 14 bases spanning the gap. The CDR3 runs 15 residues. CDR1 and CDR2 (germline): MGHRA, YSYEKL. In DNA form, the CDR3 reads TGCGCCAGCAGCCTGGGCGGGACCCAAACAGATACGCAGTATTTT. The encoded protein is CASSLGGTQTDTQYF.

The V call is TRBV11-3, the J call TRBJ2-1; D uncertain. The CDR3 is made up of 15 amino acids. From germline, CDR1 is SGHNT and CDR2 YENEEA. V was shortened by 0 bases and J by 4 bases, with 10 bases between the two germline ends. CDR3 sequence reads: CASSLELAFYNEQFF. The CDR3 bases are TGTGCCAGCAGCTTAGAGTTGGCTTTTTACAATGAGCAGTTCTTC.

The rearrangement uses TRBV10-2 and TRBJ1-2; D possibly corresponds to TRBD1 (6 bases). This CDR3 is 14 amino acids long. Germline V gene data show CDR1 as WSHSY and CDR2 as SAAADI. Trimming cost V 2 bases and J 5 bases, with 12 bases left between them. The chain's CDR3 is CASSEGVRGYGYTF. DNA of the CDR3: TGCGCCAGCAGTGAGGGGGTCAGGGGATATGGCTACACCTTC.

The V gene is TRBV4-1, the J gene TRBJ2-7, with D unclear. This CDR3 comprises 15 residues. Germline V lookup: CDR1 MGHRA, CDR2 YSYEKL. Trimming pared 0 bases from V and 3 bases from J, leaving 12 bases between. The DNA for the CDR3 is TGCGCCAGCAGCCAAGATGGCACCTTATACTACGAGCAGTACTTC. Its protein is CASSQDGTLYYEQYF.